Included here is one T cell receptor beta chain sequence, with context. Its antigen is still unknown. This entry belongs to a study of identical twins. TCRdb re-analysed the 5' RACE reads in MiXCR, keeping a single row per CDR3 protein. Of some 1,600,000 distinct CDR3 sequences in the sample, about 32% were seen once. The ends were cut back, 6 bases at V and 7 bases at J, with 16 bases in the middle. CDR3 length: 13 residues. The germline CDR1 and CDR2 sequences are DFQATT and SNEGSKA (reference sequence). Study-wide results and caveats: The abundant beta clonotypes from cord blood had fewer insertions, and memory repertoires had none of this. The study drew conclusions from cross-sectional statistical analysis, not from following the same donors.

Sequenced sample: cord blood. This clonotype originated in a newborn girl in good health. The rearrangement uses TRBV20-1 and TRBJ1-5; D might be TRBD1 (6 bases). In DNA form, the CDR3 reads TGCAGTGCAGGCACTACAGGGAACCAGCCCCAGCATTTT. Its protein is CSAGTTGNQPQHF.